This T cell receptor (beta chain) emerged from a study of cytomegalovirus exposure and HLA in healthy donors (dated by TCRdb to 2016 to 2017). About the study as a whole: An earlier analysis of roughly 500 of the donors reported 250 to 300 Gb of sequence data and 100 million to 130 million unique TCR beta sequences from some 180 million T cells. All discovery cohort repertoires had been generated on a single sequencing platform. The aim of the study was to test whether cataloging public T cell receptors could identify signatures of past pathogen exposure. To decide whether each TCR beta V gene segment behaved as functional or pseudogenic, an earlier analysis of some 580 of the donors relied on high-throughput TCR beta sequencing. A later genetic analysis used genome-wide SNP genotypes for about 55% of the 666 donors, treating that subset as a discovery cohort. The number of typed donors differed by locus: about 620-640 for A, B, C, DRB1 and DQB1; 500 to 550 for DQA1; around 580 for DPA1; and approximately 450 for DPB1. Donor age, sex, ethnicity and CMV serostatus were compiled alongside the repertoire data. The study used immunosequencing to profile the T cell repertoires of approximately 630 subjects and linked those repertoires to cytomegalovirus serostatus. The study combined high-throughput TCR immunosequencing, statistical association of individual TCRs with disease status, and machine learning to predict cytomegalovirus infection status. Rather than drawing on any new phenotypic data, the later analysis identified candidate immune exposures from TCR beta sequences and the way those sequences occurred across donors. A separate validation cohort of 90 to 150 different subjects was used in addition to the 666-subject first cohort. Both class I and class II loci were covered by HLA typing, at four-digit resolution. An early release that covered roughly 600 HLA-typed donors contained about 300 gigabases of sequencing data and tens of millions of unique TCR sequences. Across about 380 genotyped donors of the cohort, an average of 235,054 unique TCR beta nucleotide sequences per donor were sequenced, and around 19% of those sequences were non-productive. A later analysis re-analyzed previously published TCR beta repertoires from 550 to 700 donors and added high-resolution HLA genotyping to study TCR occurrence patterns. Of the approximately 400 genotyped donors, 65% to 90% fell in the genetic ancestry cluster associated with self-reported Caucasian donors. A few DR-DQ haplotypes were treated as single units for association and clustering because of strong linkage in the cohort.

In total, roughly 670 healthy bone marrow donors made up the cohort. Cohort members were all nominally healthy when sampled, although unrecorded immune exposures were likely present. The donor was CMV seropositive and belonged to the group of 250 to 300 seropositive cohort members. A peripheral blood sample was collected from each donor, and TCR beta sequencing was performed on peripheral blood mononuclear cells. Genomic DNA was extracted from the blood cell samples with the Qiagen DNeasy Blood Extraction Kit. CDR1 and CDR2 are read off the germline V gene as ENHRY and SYGVKD. Taken from cysteine to phenylalanine, the CDR3 has 12 residues. This entry keeps only the CDR3 DNA: 36 bases, framed from base 1. The germline ends are 8 bases apart after V is trimmed by 4 bases and J by 4 bases. As for this clone: Its recognized antigen is unknown. No base-level quality is on record; no much larger clone is a single base apart.

The library was made by the immunoSEQ multiplex PCR assay. For the multiplex PCR, a mixture combining 60 forward primers for TCR Vbeta segments and 13 reverse primers for TCR Jbeta segments was used. The CDR3 region of rearranged TCR beta genes was amplified from genomic DNA by a multiplex PCR assay. Amplified TCR beta libraries were sequenced as 87-base-pair reads on the Illumina HiSeq System. The original pipeline was this. A later analysis tallied 75 million to 85 million unique TCR beta chains across the 666 repertoires, and approximately 12 million of those chains were shared by two or more donors. Raw reads were error-corrected and collapsed into unique sequences by a nearest-neighbor algorithm in which closely related sequences were merged to remove PCR and sequencing errors. Alignment of CDR3 sequences to IMGT reference sequences was used to assign V, D and J gene segments. Each retained sequence needed at least a six-nucleotide match to both a V gene segment and a J gene segment. A rearrangement was called productive if the CDR3 had no stop codons and remained in frame with V and J, and every other rearrangement was called non-productive. CDR3 was defined according to IMGT convention as the region running from the second conserved V-encoded cysteine to the conserved J-encoded phenylalanine. Sequences without an unambiguous match to a single V gene segment were excluded from the earlier analysis of a few hundred of the donors. In an earlier analysis of some 590 of the donors, a V segment was called functional when productive rearrangements were above 56.7%, and segregating when the standard deviation between donors exceeded 5%. A statistical classification framework was built to diagnose cytomegalovirus status from the catalog of TCR beta chain sequences. A later analysis assigned V and J genes by comparing TCR nucleotide sequences with IMGT/GENE-DB human TR gene sequences. In a later analysis, CDR3 sequences and most-parsimonious VDJ recombination scenarios were assigned using the TCRdist pipeline. In a later analysis, each TCR beta chain was defined by its CDR3 amino acid sequence together with its V-gene family, and reads lacking a unique V-gene family were excluded. A later analysis removed 592 highly shared, low-generation-probability nucleotide sequences to deal with suspected cross-contamination and a sequencing artifact. A later analysis calculated a clonal expansion index for each public chain from normalized within-repertoire ranks of inferred template counts. Generation probabilities in a later analysis came from a VDJ recombination model fitted to out-of-frame rearrangements, and those results were checked against IGoR. In a later analysis, TCR-TCR, TCR-HLA and TCR-CMV co-occurrence was scored with hypergeometric tests, and a repertoire-size bias correction was applied to TCR pairs. To estimate false discovery rates, a later analysis permuted the HLA or CMV assignments 20 times. In a later analysis, co-occurring TCRs were grouped with DBSCAN, and TCRdist sequence similarity was added when clustering was performed within HLA-allele-positive subsets. Repertoires with fewer than 30,000 or more than 120,000 public chains, plus five repertoires with anomalous nucleotide sharing, were excluded from co-occurrence clustering. TCRdb mirrors the immuneACCESS table, restricted to in-frame sequences. Some clones are absent from its copies; in checked studies, under half trace to an unresolved V gene, and the reason for the others is unknown. V and J calls and clone size are those listed in that table; D and trimming were worked out from the DNA. Counted in this sample were 100,000 to 150,000 clones; roughly 75% of them appeared once. The ten largest make up roughly 10% of the sample.

What the study reported, not specific to this receptor: In a later analysis, around 17,000 TCR beta sequences were associated with specific HLA alleles at a false discovery rate of 0.05. Correlated functional status among segregating V segments might reflect linkage disequilibrium, but an unknown experimental factor could not be ruled out. The sequencing pipeline was judged likely to have produced a cluster of highly shared sequence variants as a technical artifact. The only immune exposure information available for the cohort was CMV serostatus. In a later analysis, most CMV-associated TCR beta chains were found to appear HLA-restricted, with HLA associations seemingly driven largely by CMV exposure. The presence/absence analyses assumed that sequencing depth was roughly uniform across donors, and that assumption may not be true. In vitro tests confirmed that a few of the cytomegalovirus-associated TCR beta chains recognize cytomegalovirus antigens. In a later genetic analysis, fewer N-insertions in productive TCRs were reported among donors in an Asian-associated ancestry cluster than the roughly 700-donor mean. V-gene and J-gene trimming of TCR beta chains was associated with a missense DCLRE1C variant in a later genetic analysis, and the association was replicated in an independent cohort. Compared with equally common non-associated chains, HLA-associated TCR beta chains in a later analysis were more clonally expanded and had lower generation probabilities. In a later analysis, TCR association rates were found to vary across HLA loci, with the most associated TCRs seen for DRB1 alleles and the fewest for HLA-C alleles. According to the authors, the approach could potentially be generalized to other disease states and immunological phenotypes. Cytomegalovirus status was reported to be diagnosed by the classifier with high specificity and sensitivity in both the original and validation cohorts. When HLA alleles, especially DR and DQ, strongly co-occurred, TCR associations were difficult to assign to individual alleles. Because HLA typing was unavailable for some donors at each locus, only the typed subset was used in association tests. Roughly 15 rarely observed V segments, including chromosome 9 orphons, were excluded from the earlier analysis of about 610 of the donors because counts were too low. The 87-base-pair reads could not distinguish some IMGT-functional V segments, including TRBV6-2 and TRBV6-3, so those segments were excluded. In this cohort, only TCR beta chains were sequenced, and detectable features were limited by the absence of alpha or paired-chain data. Most TCR sequences were seen in very few donors, while some public TCRs were found in many individuals. In a later analysis, several top co-occurrence clusters were reported to appear linked to parvovirus B19, influenza, CMV and Epstein-Barr virus. In the study, some 160 TCR beta chains were listed as associated with cytomegalovirus. In an earlier analysis of 587 of the donors, most TCR beta V segments appeared in productive rearrangements about 87% or about 30% of the time, broadly matching IMGT annotations. A further reported finding was that TCR beta sequences accurately predicted the HLA-A and HLA-B alleles for most subjects in the first cohort.

The source material was PBMCs. The rearrangement joined TRBV10-3 to TRBJ2-7, with the D gene call left open. The receptor's source is a man in his thirties or forties in good health and CMV-seropositive. At the DNA level, the sequence is TGTGCCATCAGTGGAGGCAGATACGAGCAGTACTTC. Its translation is CAISGGRYEQYF.